This T cell receptor (beta chain) was identified during a study of blood T cell repertoires in COVID-19. Study as a whole: Samples of COVID-19 (acute and convalescent) were obtained from the United States, Italy and Spain. The cDNA or gDNA used as material had been derived from T cells, B-cell-depleted T cells, or PBMCs.

All enrollees were roughly 18 to 89 years old and from approximately 24 US areas. Assignment of participants to cohorts was predicated upon participant-reported clinical history. In germline, CDR1 is MNHEY, CDR2 SMNVEV (reference sequence). The CDR3 covers 13 residues. Trimming pared 5 bases from V and 5 bases from J, leaving 12 bases between. Assay used: immunoSEQ multiplex PCR; TCRdb lists only in-frame clones, some missing. The sample includes 200,000 or so clones, just over 85% of them seen just once. This TCR derives from a woman in her thirties or forties with acute COVID-19. Sequencing was performed on PBMCs or T cells enriched from blood (not recorded which). J is TRBJ1-1 and V is TRBV27, with D possibly being TRBD1 (6 bases). For the CDR3, the DNA is TGTGCCAGCAGTAGGGGGTTGAGGACTGAAGCTTTCTTT. Translation gives CASSRGLRTEAFF.